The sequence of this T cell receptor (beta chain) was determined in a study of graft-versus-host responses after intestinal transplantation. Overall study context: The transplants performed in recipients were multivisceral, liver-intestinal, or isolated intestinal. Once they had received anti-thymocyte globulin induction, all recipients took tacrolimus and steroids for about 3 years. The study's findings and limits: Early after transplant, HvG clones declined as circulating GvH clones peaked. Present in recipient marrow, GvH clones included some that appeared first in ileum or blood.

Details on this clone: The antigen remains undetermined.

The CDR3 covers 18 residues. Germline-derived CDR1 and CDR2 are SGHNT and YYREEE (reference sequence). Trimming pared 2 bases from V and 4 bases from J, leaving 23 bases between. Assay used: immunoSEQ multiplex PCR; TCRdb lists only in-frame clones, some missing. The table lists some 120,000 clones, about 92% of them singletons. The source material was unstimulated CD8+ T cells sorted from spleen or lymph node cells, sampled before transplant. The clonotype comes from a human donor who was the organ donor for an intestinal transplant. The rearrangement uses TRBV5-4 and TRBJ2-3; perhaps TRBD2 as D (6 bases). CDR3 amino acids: CASSLRPSASPWADTQYF. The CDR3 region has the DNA TGTGCCAGCAGCTTACGTCCTAGCGCCTCCCCTTGGGCAGATACGCAGTATTTT.